The clone carrying this T cell receptor beta chain has a handful of counts. The target antigen is unknown. The study drew donors from healthy Caucasian individuals in Russia aged roughly 6 to 90. Isolating PBMCs gave at least 6 million of these cells per sample. This entry is derived from a study of blood T cells in healthy people across ages. Using a J-beta primer mix together with a sample-barcoded 5' primer, a second PCR was run for about 7 to 12 cycles. MiXCR was run by TCRdb on the 5' RACE reads, yielding one entry per CDR3 protein. The sample shows 850,000 to 950,000 distinct CDR3 sequences, around 26% of them seen only once. Findings and caveats of the study: Estimates of diversity drawn from one million T cells were considered underestimates.

J gave up 6 bases and V 6 bases, and 7 bases lay outside the gene matches. Germline V gene sequence: CDR1 MNHEY, CDR2 SVGAGI. The CDR3 length is 14 residues. V usage is TRBV6-5 and J usage is TRBJ2-3, with 9 bases fitting TRBD2. The sample taken for sequencing was blood. The receptor comes from a woman of 80 years or more in good health. As DNA, the CDR3 is TGTGCCAGCAGATTAGCGGGGGCTTCGGATACGCAGTATTTT. Protein: CASRLAGASDTQYF.